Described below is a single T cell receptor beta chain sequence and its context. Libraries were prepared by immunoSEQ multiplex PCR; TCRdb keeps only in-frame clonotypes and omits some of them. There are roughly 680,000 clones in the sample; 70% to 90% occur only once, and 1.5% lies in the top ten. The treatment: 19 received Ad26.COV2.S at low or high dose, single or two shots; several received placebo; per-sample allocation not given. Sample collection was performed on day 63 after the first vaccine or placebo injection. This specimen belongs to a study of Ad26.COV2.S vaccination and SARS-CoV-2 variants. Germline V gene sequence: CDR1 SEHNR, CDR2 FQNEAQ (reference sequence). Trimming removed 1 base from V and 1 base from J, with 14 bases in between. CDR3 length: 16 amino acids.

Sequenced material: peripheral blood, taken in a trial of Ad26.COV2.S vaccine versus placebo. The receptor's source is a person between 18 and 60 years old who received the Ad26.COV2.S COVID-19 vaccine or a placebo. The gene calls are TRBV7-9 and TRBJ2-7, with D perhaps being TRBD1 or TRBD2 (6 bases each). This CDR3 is CASSLEGGRGSYEQYF. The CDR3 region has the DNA TGTGCCAGCAGCTTAGAGGGGGGCAGGGGATCCTACGAGCAGTACTTC. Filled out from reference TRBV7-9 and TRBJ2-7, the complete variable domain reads DTGVSQNPRHKITKRGQNVTFRCDPISEHNRLYWYRQTLGQGPEFLTYFQNEAQLEKSRLLSDRFSAERPKGSFSTLEIQRTEQGDSAMYLCASSLEGGRGSYEQYFGPGTRLTVT.